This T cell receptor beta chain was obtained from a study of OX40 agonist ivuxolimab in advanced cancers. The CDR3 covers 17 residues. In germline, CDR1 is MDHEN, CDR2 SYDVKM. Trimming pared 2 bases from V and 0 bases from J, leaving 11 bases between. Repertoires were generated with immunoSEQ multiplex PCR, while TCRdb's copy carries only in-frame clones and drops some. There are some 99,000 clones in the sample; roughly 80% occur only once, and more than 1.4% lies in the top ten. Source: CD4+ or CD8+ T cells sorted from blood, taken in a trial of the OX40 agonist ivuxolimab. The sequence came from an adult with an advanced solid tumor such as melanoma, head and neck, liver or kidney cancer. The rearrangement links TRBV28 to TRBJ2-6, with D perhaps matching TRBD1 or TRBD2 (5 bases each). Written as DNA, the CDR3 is TGTGCCAGCAGTTTAGGGACCGCCAGCTCTGGGGCCAACGTCCTGACTTTC. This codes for CASSLGTASSGANVLTF. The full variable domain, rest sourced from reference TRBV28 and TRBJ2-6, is DVKVTQSSRYLVKRTGEKVFLECVQDMDHENMFWYRQDPGLGLRLIYFSYDVKMKEKGDIPEGYSVSREKKERFSLILESASTNQTSMYLCASSLGTASSGANVLTFGAGSRLTVL.